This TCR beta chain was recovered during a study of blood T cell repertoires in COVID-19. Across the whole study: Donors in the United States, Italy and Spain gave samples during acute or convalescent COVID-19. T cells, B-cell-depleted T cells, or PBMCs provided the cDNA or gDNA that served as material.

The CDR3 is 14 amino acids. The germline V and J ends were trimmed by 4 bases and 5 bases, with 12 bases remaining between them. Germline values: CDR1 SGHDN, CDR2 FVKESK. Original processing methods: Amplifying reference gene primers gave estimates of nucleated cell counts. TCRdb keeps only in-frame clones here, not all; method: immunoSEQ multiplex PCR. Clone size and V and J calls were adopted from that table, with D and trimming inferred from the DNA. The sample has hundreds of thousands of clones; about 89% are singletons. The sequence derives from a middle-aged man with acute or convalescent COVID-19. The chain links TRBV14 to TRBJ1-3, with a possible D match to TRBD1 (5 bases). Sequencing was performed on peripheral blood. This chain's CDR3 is CASSRSQGRNTIYF. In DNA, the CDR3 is TGTGCCAGCAGCCGGAGTCAGGGTAGAAACACCATATATTTT.